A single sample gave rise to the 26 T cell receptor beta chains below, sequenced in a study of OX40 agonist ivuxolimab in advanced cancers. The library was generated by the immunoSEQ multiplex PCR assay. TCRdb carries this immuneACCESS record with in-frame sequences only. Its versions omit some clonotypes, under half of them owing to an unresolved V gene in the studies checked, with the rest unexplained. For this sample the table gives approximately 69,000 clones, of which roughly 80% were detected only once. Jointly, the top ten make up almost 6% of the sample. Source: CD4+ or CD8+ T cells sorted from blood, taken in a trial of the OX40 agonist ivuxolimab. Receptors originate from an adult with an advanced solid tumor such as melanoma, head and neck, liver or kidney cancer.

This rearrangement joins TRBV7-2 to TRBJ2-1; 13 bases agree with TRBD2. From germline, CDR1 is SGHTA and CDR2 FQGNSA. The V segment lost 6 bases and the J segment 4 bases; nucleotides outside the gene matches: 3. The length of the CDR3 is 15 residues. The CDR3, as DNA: TGTGCCAGCAGTTCACTAGCGGGGGGGTACAATGAGCAGTTCTTC. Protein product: CASSSLAGGYNEQFF.

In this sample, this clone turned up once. The CDR3 sequence: CASTMGGTDTQYF. In DNA, the CDR3 is TGTGCCAGCACCATGGGTGGCACAGATACGCAGTATTTT. V gene TRBV25-1 combines with J gene TRBJ2-3; no definite D call. The ends were cut back, 7 bases at V and 1 base at J, with 9 bases in the middle. The CDR3 is 13 residues long. Germline assignment: CDR1 MGHDK and CDR2 SYGVNS.

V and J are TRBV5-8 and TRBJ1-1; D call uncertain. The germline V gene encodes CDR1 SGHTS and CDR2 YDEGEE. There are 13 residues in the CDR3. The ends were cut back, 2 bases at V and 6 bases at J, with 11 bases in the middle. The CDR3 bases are TGTGCCAGCAGCTTTAGAGGGCACGCTGAAGCTTTCTTT. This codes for CASSFRGHAEAFF.

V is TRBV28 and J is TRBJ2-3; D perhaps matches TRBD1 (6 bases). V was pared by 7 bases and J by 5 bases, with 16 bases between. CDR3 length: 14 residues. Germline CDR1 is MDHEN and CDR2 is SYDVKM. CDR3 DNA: TGTGCCAGCAAGGTAGCGACCAGGGGAGATACGCAGTATTTT. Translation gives CASKVATRGDTQYF.

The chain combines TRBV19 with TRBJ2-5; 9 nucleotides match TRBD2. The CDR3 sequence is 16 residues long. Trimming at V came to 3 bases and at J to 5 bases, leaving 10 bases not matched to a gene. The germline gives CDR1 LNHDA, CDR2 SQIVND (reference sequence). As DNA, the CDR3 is TGTGCCAGTAGTATTGTCGGTAGCGGGAGATACGAGACCCAGTACTTC. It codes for CASSIVGSGRYETQYF.

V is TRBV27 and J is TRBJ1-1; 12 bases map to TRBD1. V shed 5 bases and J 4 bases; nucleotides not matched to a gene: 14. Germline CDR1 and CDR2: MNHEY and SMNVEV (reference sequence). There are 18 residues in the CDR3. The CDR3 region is CASSISVPGTGGGTEAFF. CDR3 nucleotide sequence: TGTGCCAGCAGTATTTCTGTACCCGGGACAGGGGGCGGCACTGAAGCTTTCTTT.

The CDR3 sequence is CASSVLAGGPTDTQYF. In DNA form, the CDR3 reads TGTGCCAGCAGCGTTCTAGCGGGAGGGCCCACAGATACGCAGTATTTT. This chain joins TRBV9 and TRBJ2-3, with 12 positions matching TRBD2. The CDR3 has 16 amino acids. Germline V gene data show CDR1 as SGDLS and CDR2 as YYNGEE. V lost 2 bases and J lost 2; bases outside the gene matches: 3.

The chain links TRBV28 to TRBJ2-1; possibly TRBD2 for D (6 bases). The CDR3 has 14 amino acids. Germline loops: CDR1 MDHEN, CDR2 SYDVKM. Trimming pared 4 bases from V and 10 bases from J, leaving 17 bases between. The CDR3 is CASSSSGRGEEQFF. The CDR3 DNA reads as TGTGCCAGCAGTTCCTCAGGGCGGGGCGAGGAGCAGTTCTTC.

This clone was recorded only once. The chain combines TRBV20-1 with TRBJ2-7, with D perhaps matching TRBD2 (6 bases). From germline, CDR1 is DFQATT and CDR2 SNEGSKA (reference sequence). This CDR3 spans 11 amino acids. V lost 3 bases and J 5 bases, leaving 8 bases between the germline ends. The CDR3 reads CSASGGNEQYV. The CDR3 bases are TGCAGTGCTAGTGGAGGGAACGAGCAGTACGTC.

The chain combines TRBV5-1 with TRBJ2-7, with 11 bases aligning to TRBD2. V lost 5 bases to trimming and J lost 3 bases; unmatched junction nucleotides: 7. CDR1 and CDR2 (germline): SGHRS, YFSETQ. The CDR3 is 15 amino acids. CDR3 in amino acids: CASRGGTSGFYEQYF. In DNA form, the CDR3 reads TGCGCCAGCAGAGGGGGGACTAGCGGATTCTACGAGCAGTACTTC.

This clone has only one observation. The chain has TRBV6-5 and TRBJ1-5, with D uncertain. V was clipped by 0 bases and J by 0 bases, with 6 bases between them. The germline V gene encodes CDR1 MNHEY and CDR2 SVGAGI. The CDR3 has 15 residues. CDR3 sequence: CASSYSGPSNQPQHF. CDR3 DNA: TGTGCCAGCAGTTACTCCGGGCCTAGCAATCAGCCCCAGCATTTT.

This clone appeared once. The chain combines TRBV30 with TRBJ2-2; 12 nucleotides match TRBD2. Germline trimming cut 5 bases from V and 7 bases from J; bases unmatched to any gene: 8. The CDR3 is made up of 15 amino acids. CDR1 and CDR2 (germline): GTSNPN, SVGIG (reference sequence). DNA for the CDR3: TGTGCCTGGGATCTAGCGGGAGGGCCCGGCGGGGAGCTGTTTTTT. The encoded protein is CAWDLAGGPGGELFF.

The CDR3: CASSNSDRGLNGGSSGNTIYF. The CDR3, as DNA: TGTGCCAGCAGCAACAGTGACAGGGGCTTGAACGGAGGGAGCTCTGGAAACACCATATATTTT. This chain uses TRBV21-1 with TRBJ1-3; the listed D gene, TRBD1, was not tested against the DNA. TRBV21-1 is classified as a pseudogene. The CDR3 has 21 amino acids.

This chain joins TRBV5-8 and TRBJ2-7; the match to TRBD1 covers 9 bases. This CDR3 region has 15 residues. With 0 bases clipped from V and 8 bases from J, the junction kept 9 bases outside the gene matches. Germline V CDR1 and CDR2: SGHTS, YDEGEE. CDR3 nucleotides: TGTGCCAGCAGCTTGGCTGGGACAGGGATTTCGAAGCAGTACGTC. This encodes CASSLAGTGISKQYV.

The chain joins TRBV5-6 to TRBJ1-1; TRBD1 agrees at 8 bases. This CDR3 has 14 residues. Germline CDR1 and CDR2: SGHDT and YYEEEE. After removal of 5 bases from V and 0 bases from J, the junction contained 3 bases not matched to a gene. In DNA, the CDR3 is TGTGCCAGCAGACCGGGACAGGTGAACACTGAAGCTTTCTTT. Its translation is CASRPGQVNTEAFF.

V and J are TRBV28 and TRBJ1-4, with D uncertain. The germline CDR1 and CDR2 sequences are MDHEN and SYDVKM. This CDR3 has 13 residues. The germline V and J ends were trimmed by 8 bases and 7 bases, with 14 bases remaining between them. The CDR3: CASAINSGEKLFF. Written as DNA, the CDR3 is TGTGCCAGCGCAATAAACTCGGGTGAAAAACTGTTTTTT.

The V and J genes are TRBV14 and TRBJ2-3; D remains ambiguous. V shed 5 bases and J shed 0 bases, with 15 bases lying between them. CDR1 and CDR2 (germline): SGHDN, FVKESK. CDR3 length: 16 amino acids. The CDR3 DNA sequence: TGTGCCAGCAGCAAAACGGGCGGCGGAAGCACAGATACGCAGTATTTT. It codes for CASSKTGGGSTDTQYF. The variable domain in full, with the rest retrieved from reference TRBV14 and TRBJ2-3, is EAGVTQFPSHSVIEKGQTVTLRCDPISGHDNLYWYRRVMGKEIKFLLHFVKESKQDESGMPNNRFLAERTGGTYSTLKVQPAELEDSGVYFCASSKTGGGSTDTQYFGPGTRLTVL.

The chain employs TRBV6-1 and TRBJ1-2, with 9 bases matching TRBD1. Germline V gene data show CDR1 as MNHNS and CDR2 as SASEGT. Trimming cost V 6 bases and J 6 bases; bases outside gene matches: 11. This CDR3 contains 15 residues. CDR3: CASRERGQGNDGYTF. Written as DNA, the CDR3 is TGTGCCAGCAGGGAAAGGGGACAGGGAAACGATGGCTACACCTTC.

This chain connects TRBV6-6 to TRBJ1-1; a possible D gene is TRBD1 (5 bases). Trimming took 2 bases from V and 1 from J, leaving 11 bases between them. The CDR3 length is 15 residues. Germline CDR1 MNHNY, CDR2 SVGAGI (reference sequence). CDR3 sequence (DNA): TGTGCCAGCAGTTACGTGAAGGGGAAGAACACTGAAGCTTTCTTT. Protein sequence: CASSYVKGKNTEAFF.

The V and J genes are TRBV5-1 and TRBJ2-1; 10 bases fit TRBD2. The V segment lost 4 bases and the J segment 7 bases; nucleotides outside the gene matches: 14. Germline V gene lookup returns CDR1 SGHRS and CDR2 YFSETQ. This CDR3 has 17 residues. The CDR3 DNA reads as TGCGCCAGCAGCCCCCGGCTAGCGGGGGCAACCCCGAATGAGCAGTTCTTC. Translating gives CASSPRLAGATPNEQFF.

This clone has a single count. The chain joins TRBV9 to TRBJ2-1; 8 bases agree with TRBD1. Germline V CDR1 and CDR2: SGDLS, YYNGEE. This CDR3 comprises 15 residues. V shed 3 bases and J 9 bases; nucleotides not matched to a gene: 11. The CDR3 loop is CASSGDRGRDIEQFF. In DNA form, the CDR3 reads TGTGCCAGCAGCGGAGACAGGGGTCGGGATATTGAGCAGTTCTTC.

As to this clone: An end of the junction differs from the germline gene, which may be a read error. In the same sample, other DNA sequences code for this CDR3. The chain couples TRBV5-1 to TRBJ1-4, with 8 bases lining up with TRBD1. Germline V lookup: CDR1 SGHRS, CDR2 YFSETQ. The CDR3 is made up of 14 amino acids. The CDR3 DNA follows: TGCGCCAGCAGCGGACAGGGCAGTCGCGAAAAGCTGTTTTTT. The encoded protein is CASSGQGSREKLFF.

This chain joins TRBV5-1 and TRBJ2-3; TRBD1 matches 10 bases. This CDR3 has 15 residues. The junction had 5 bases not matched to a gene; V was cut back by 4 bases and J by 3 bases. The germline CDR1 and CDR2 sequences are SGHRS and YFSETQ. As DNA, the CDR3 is TGCGCCAGCAGCGCGACAGGGGGCGCAACAGATACGCAGTATTTT. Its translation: CASSATGGATDTQYF. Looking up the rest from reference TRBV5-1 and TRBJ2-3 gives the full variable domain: KAGVTQTPRYLIKTRGQQVTLSCSPISGHRSVSWYQQTPGQGLQFLFEYFSETQRNKGNFPGRFSGRQFSNSRSEMNVSTLELGDSALYLCASSATGGATDTQYFGPGTRLTVL.

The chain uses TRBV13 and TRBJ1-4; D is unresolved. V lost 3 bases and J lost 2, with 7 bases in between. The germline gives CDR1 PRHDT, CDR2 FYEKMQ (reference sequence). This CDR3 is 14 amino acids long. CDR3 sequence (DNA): TGTGCCAGCAGCTTGGCCAGCACTAATGAAAAACTGTTTTTT. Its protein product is CASSLASTNEKLFF.

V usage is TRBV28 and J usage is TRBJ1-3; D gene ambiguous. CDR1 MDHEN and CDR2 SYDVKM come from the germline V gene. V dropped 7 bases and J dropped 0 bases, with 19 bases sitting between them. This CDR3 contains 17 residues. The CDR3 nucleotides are TGTGCCAGCACCACCCCCGGAGGGCTCCACTCTGGAAACACCATATATTTT. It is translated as CASTTPGGLHSGNTIYF.

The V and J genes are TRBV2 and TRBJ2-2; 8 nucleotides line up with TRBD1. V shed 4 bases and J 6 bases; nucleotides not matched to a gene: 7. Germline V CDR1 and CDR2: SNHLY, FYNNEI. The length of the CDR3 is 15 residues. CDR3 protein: CASSGTGQLSGELFF. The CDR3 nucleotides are TGTGCCAGCAGTGGGACAGGGCAGCTCTCCGGGGAGCTGTTTTTT. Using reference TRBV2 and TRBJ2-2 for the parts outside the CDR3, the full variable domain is EPEVTQTPSHQVTQMGQEVILRCVPISNHLYFYWYRQILGQKVEFLVSFYNNEISEKSEIFDDQFSVERPDGSNFTLKIRSTKLEDSAMYFCASSGTGQLSGELFFGEGSRLTVL.